Sequencing of this TCR beta chain was carried out in a study of beta chain features in type 1 diabetes. This clone was seen more than once but under ten times. Its target is unknown. Whole-study findings and limits: The similarity of naive, central memory and Treg TCRB repertoires appeared greater among patients than among healthy donors. All four CD4+ subsets from Type 1 diabetes patients carried moderately but significantly shorter TCRB CDR3s.

CDR3 length: 13 residues. CDR1 and CDR2 from the germline V gene are MDHEN and SYDVKM. Trimming at V came to 6 bases and at J to 3 bases, leaving 4 bases not matched to a gene. Sorting gave populations that all exceeded 95% purity. As every portion of the isolated RNA was reverse transcribed, the sequencing read expressed TCRB transcripts. Naive, central memory and regulatory T cell samples averaged roughly 3.6 million reads. Repertoires were generated with immunoSEQ multiplex PCR, while TCRdb's copy carries only in-frame clones and drops some. The data contain 95,000 to 110,000 clones, under 30% of them seen just once; the ten biggest clones take up about 0.57%.

This receptor was taken from a young woman with type 1 diabetes. The sequenced sample consisted of central memory CD4+ T cells from blood. The chain combines TRBV28 with TRBJ2-7, with 8 bases lining up with TRBD1. CDR3: CASRSGGGYEQYF. The CDR3 region has the DNA TGTGCCAGCAGATCAGGGGGCGGCTACGAGCAGTACTTC.